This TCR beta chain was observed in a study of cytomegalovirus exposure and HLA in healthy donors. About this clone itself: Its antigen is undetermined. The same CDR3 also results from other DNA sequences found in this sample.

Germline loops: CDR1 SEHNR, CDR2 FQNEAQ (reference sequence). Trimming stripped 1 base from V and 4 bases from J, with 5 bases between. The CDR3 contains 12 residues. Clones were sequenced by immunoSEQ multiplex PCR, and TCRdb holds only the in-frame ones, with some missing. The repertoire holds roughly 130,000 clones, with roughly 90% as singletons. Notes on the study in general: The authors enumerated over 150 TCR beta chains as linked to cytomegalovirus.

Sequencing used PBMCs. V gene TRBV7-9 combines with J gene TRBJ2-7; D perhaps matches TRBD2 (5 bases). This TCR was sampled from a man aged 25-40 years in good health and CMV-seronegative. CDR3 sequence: CASSLGTYEQYF. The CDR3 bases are TGTGCCAGCAGCTTAGGGACTTACGAGCAGTACTTC. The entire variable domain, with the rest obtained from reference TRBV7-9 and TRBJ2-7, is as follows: DTGVSQNPRHKITKRGQNVTFRCDPISEHNRLYWYRQTLGQGPEFLTYFQNEAQLEKSRLLSDRFSAERPKGSFSTLEIQRTEQGDSAMYLCASSLGTYEQYFGPGTRLTVT.